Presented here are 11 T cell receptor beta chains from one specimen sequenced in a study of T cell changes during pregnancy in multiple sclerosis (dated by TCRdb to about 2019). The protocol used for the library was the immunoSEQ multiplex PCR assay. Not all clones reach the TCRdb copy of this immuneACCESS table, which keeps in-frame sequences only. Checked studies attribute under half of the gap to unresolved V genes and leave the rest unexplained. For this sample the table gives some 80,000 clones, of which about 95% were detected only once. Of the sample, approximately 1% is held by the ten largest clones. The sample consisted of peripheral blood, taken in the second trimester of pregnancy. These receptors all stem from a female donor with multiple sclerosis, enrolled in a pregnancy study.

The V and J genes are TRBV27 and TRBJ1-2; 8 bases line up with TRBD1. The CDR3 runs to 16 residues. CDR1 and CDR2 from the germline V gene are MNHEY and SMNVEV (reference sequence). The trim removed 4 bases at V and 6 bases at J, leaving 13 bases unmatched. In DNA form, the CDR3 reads TGTGCCAGCAGTTCGGGCAGGGGGCTCGGCCGCCATGGCTACACCTTC. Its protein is CASSSGRGLGRHGYTF.

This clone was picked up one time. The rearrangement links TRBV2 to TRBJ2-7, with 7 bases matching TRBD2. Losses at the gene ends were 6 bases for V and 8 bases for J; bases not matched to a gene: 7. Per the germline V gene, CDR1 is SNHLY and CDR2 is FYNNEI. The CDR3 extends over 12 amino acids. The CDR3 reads CASRDGGVQQYF. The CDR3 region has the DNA TGTGCCAGCAGGGATGGGGGGGTACAGCAGTACTTC.

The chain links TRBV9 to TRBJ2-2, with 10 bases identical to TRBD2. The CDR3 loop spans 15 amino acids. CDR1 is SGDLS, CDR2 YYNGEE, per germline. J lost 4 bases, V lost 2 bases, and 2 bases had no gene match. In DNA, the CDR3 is TGTGCCAGCAGCGTTGGACTAGCGGCCACCGGGGAGCTGTTTTTT. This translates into CASSVGLAATGELFF.

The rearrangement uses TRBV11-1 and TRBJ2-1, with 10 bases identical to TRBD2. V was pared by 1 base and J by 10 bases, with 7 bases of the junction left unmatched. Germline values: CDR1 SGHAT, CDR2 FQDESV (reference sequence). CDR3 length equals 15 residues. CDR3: CASSLEAGGLREQFF. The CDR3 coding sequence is TGTGCCAGCAGCTTAGAAGCGGGAGGGTTACGGGAGCAGTTCTTC.

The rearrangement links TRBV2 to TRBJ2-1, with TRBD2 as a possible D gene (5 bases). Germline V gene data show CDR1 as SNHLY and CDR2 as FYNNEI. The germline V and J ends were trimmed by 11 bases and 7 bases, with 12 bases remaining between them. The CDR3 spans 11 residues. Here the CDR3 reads CAGRRENEQFF. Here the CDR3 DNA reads TGTGCCGGGAGACGAGAGAATGAGCAGTTCTTC. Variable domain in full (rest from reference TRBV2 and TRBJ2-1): EPEVTQTPSHQVTQMGQEVILRCVPISNHLYFYWYRQILGQKVEFLVSFYNNEISEKSEIFDDQFSVERPDGSNFTLKIRSTKLEDSAMYFCAGRRENEQFFGPGTRLTVL.

This CDR3 reads CASSPRENTEAFF. The CDR3 coding sequence is TGCGCCAGCAGCCCAAGAGAGAACACTGAAGCTTTCTTT. The chain is built from TRBV5-1 and TRBJ1-1; D is ambiguous. Germline CDR1 and CDR2: SGHRS and YFSETQ. This CDR3 has 13 residues. The V gene lost 4 bases and the J gene lost 1 base, with 8 bases spanning the gap.

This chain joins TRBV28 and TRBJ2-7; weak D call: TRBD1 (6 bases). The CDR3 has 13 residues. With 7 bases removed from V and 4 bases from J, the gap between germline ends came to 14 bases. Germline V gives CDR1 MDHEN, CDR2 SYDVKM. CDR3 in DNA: TGTGCCAGCACTCCCGGGACAAAATACGAGCAGTACTTC. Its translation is CASTPGTKYEQYF.

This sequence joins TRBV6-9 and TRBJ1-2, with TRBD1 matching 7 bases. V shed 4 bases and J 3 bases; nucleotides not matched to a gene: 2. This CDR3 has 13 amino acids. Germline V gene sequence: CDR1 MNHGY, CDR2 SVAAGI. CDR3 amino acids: CASSSDRHYGYTF. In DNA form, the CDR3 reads TGTGCCAGCAGTTCGGACAGGCACTATGGCTACACCTTC.

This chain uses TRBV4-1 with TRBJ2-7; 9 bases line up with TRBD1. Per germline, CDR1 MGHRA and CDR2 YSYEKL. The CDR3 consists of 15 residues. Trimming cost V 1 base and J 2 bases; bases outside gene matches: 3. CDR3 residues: CASSQVQGATYEQYF. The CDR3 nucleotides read TGCGCCAGCAGCCAAGTACAGGGGGCGACCTACGAGCAGTACTTC.

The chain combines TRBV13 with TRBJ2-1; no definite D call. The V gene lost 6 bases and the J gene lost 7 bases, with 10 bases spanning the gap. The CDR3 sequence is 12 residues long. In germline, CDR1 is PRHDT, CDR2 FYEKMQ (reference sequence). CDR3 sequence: CASSVRSNEQFF. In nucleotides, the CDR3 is TGTGCCAGCAGTGTTAGGAGTAATGAGCAGTTCTTC.

In DNA form, the CDR3 reads TGTGCCAGCTCACCACTTAAGACTAGCGGGAGTATCGGAGATACGCAGTATTTT. It specifies CASSPLKTSGSIGDTQYF. The chain uses TRBV18 and TRBJ2-3; 12 nucleotides line up with TRBD2. The CDR3 has 18 residues. V lost 1 base and J lost 5; bases outside the gene matches: 10. Germline CDR1 and CDR2: KGHSH and LQKENI.